This T cell receptor beta chain was found in a study of T-cell memory formation after mild COVID-19. Study context: Each donor largely had its own TCR clusters. Study outcomes and limitations: Cross-reactive memory appears to have joined, as suggested by some responding clones showing up in pre-infection memory. Of the contracting clones, CD4+ ones lay mainly in CM and EM, and CD8+ ones in EMRA.

This clonotype has just a few counts. As yet, its antigen is unknown. With 9 bases removed from V and 2 bases from J, the gap between germline ends came to 14 bases. The CDR3 is made up of 13 amino acids. The germline V gene encodes CDR1 SEHNR and CDR2 FQNEAQ (reference sequence). Barcoded TCR alpha and TCR beta cDNA libraries with UMIs came from 5'RACE using constant-segment primers. Via MiXCR, TCRdb re-called the 5' RACE reads, giving one row per CDR3 protein. The repertoire consists of 340,000 or so distinct CDR3 sequences, with 13% occurring once and the leading ten covering about a fifth. The sequencing sample was made of PBMCs or a T cell subset sorted from them (not recorded which). The chain recombines TRBV7-9 with TRBJ2-7; either TRBD1 or TRBD2 may supply D (5 bases each). This clonotype was obtained from a man aged 18 to 30 who had mild COVID-19 (a few samples of this study predate the infection). Cell type and time point are not known. In nucleotides, the CDR3 is TGTGCCAGTGGGGACGGCTCAACCTACGAGCAGTACTTC. It yields the protein CASGDGSTYEQYF.